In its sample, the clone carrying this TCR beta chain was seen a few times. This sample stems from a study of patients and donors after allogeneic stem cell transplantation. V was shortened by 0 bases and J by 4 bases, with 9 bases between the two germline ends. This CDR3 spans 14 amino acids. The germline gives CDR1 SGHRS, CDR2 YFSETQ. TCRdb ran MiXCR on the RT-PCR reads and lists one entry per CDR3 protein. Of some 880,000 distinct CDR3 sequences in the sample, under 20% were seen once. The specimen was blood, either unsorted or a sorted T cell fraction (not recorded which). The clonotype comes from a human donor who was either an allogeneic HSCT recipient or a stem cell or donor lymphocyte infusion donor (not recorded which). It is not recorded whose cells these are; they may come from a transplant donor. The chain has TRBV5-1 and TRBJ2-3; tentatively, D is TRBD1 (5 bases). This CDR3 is CASSLDRFADTQYF. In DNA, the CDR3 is TGCGCCAGCAGCTTGGACAGGTTCGCAGATACGCAGTATTTT.